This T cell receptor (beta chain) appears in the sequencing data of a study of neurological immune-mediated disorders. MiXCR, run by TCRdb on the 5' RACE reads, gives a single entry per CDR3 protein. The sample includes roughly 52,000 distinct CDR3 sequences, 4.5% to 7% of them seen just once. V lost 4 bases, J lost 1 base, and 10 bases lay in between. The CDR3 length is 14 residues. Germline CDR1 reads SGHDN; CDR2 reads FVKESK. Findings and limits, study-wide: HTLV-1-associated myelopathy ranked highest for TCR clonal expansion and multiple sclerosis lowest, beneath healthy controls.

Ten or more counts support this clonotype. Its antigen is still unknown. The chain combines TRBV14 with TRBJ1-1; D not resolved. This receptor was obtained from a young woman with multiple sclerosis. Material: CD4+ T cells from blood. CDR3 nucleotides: TGTGCCAGCAGCCGAGAGACAAGGAACACTGAAGCTTTCTTT. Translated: CASSRETRNTEAFF.